This TCR beta chain appears in the sequencing data of a study of neurological immune-mediated disorders. The germline V gene has CDR1 SEHNR and CDR2 FQNEAQ (reference sequence). CDR3 length equals 13 residues. V was cut by 5 bases and J by 0 bases, with 7 bases left in between. In its sample, this clonotype was seen many times. Unsorted libraries were generated from 2 million PBMCs. These cells had been stored in RNAlater at -80 C. MiXCR, applied by TCRdb to the 5' RACE reads, yields one record per CDR3 protein. This sample carries approximately 43,000 distinct CDR3 sequences, 2% to 2.5% of them seen once, and the ten largest clones take approximately 12%.

The receptor was isolated from a man aged 25 to 40 with multiple sclerosis. V gene TRBV7-9 combines with J gene TRBJ1-2; D unclear. The specimen was PBMCs. DNA for the CDR3: TGTGCCAGCAGCCCAGGACCTAACTATGGCTACACCTTC. Translating gives CASSPGPNYGYTF.